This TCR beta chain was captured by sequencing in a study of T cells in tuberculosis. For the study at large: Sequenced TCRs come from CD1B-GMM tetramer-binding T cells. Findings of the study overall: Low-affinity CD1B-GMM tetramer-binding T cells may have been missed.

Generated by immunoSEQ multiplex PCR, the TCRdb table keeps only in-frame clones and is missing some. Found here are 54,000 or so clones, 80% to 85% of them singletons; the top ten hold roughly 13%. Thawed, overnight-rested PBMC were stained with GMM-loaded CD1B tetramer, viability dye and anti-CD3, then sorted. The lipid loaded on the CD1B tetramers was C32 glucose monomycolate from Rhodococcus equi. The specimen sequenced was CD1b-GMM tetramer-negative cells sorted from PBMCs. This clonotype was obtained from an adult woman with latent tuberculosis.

This CDR3 is CASSKGSRDRGENQPQHF. The CDR3, as DNA: TGTGCCAGCAGCAAAGGTTCCCGGGACAGGGGGGAAAATCAGCCCCAGCATTTT. V is TRBV21-1 and J is TRBJ1-5; the D call of TRBD1 is as the table states it, not checked on the DNA. TRBV21-1 is termed a pseudogene. The CDR3 consists of 18 residues.